The 10 T cell receptor beta chains below all came from one sample that was sequenced in a study of blood T cell repertoires in COVID-19. Data came from immunoSEQ multiplex PCR; TCRdb stores just in-frame clones and leaves some out. This sample has approximately 110,000 clones; more than 80% occur once, and the top ten carry about 34%. The sample consisted of peripheral blood. All receptors derive from a woman at least 80 years old with acute or convalescent COVID-19.

This clone was recorded once. Here the CDR3 reads CASRTLGSSYNSPLHF. The CDR3 coding sequence is TGTGCCAGTAGAACCTTGGGGAGCTCCTATAATTCACCCCTCCACTTT. The gene calls are TRBV19 and TRBJ1-6; D is ambiguous. CDR1 and CDR2 from the germline V gene are LNHDA and SQIVND (reference sequence). This CDR3 is 16 amino acids long. The V gene lost 6 bases and the J gene lost 0 bases, with 12 bases spanning the gap.

The chain has TRBV6-1 and TRBJ2-4; D gene uncertain. The V gene's germline CDR1 is MNHNS and CDR2 SASEGT. V lost 0 bases and J lost 7, with 4 bases in between. The CDR3 is made up of 12 amino acids. Here the CDR3 reads CASSEASNIQYF. The CDR3 nucleotides read TGTGCCAGCAGTGAAGCTTCGAACATTCAGTACTTC.

This chain connects TRBV18 to TRBJ1-1; a weak D match, TRBD1 (5 bases). Trimming pared 4 bases from V and 4 bases from J, leaving 13 bases between. Germline CDR1 KGHSH, CDR2 LQKENI. The CDR3 totals 14 residues. The CDR3 bases are TGTGCCAGCTCACGGGGCAGGGAAGCCACTGAAGCTTTCTTT. It translates to CASSRGREATEAFF. The variable domain in full, with the rest retrieved from reference TRBV18 and TRBJ1-1, is NAGVMQNPRHLVRRRGQEARLRCSPMKGHSHVYWYRQLPEEGLKFMVYLQKENIIDESGMPKERFSAEFPKEGPSILRIQQVVRGDSAAYFCASSRGREATEAFFGQGTRLTVV.

This rearrangement joins TRBV4-3 to TRBJ2-5, with 9 bases matching TRBD1. Germline V gives CDR1 LGHNA, CDR2 YSLEER. V dropped 1 base and J dropped 0; count of bases not matched to a gene: 0. The CDR3 loop spans 15 amino acids. In DNA, the CDR3 is TGCGCCAGCAGCCAAGGGGACAGGGACCAAGAGACCCAGTACTTC. This gives the protein CASSQGDRDQETQYF.

This chain uses TRBV30 with TRBJ1-1; TRBD1 might be the D (5 bases). Looked up from germline, CDR1 is GTSNPN and CDR2 is SVGIG (reference sequence). The CDR3 is 11 residues long. V lost 3 bases, J lost 4 bases, and 6 bases lay in between. CDR3 amino acids: CAWSRATEAFF. The DNA for the CDR3 is TGTGCCTGGAGCAGGGCCACTGAAGCTTTCTTT.

The CDR3 reads CAISESGTVNGYTF. The CDR3 region has the DNA TGTGCCATCAGTGAGTCAGGGACAGTAAACGGCTACACCTTC. The rearrangement links TRBV10-3 to TRBJ1-2; 7 bases fit TRBD1. V lost 0 bases and J lost 8; bases outside the gene matches: 6. Germline V gene data show CDR1 as ENHRY and CDR2 as SYGVKD. This CDR3 comprises 14 residues.

J is TRBJ1-4 and V is TRBV28; 7 bases agree with TRBD1. Trimming removed 5 bases from V and 15 bases from J; junction bases left unmatched: 9. CDR3 length equals 12 residues. Germline CDR1 and CDR2: MDHEN and SYDVKM. The CDR3 region is CASSTTGTALFF. Here the CDR3 DNA reads TGTGCCAGCAGTACAACCGGGACAGCTTTGTTTTTT.

The chain links TRBV7-3 to TRBJ2-2; 7 bases are a match to TRBD1. CDR3 length equals 15 residues. V shed 5 bases and J 5 bases; nucleotides not matched to a gene: 8. Germline V gives CDR1 SGHTA, CDR2 FQGTGA. The CDR3 nucleotides read TGTGCCAGCAGCCCCGACAGGGTTGGGACCGGGGAGCTGTTTTTT. This codes for CASSPDRVGTGELFF.

This sequence joins TRBV5-1 and TRBJ2-7; TRBD1 aligns across 10 bases. Germline V gives CDR1 SGHRS, CDR2 YFSETQ. With V trimmed by 2 bases and J by 1 base, 6 bases remained unmatched. The length of the CDR3 is 16 residues. In DNA form, the CDR3 reads TGCGCCAGCAGCTTTATTTCGGGACAGGGGTCCTACGAGCAGTACTTC. This sequence encodes CASSFISGQGSYEQYF.

The chain has TRBV9 and TRBJ1-4; 9 bases align to TRBD1. The V gene's germline CDR1 is SGDLS and CDR2 YYNGEE. The CDR3 has 20 amino acids. Germline trimming cut 0 bases from V and 0 bases from J; bases unmatched to any gene: 12. CDR3 sequence: CASSVGFLRDRDATNEKLFF. For the CDR3, the DNA is TGTGCCAGCAGCGTAGGATTCCTCCGGGACAGGGATGCAACTAATGAAAAACTGTTTTTT.